The 26 T cell receptor beta chains in this list originate from one sample, sequenced in a study of T cell responses to AZD1222 COVID-19 vaccine. The data were produced by immunoSEQ multiplex PCR, yet TCRdb's version contains in-frame clones alone and is incomplete. The sample lists about 180,000 clones, approximately 90% seen once, with approximately 2.8% in the top ten. Material: peripheral blood, obtained on day 0 of AZD1222 vaccination. Receptor source: an adult in good health.

This clone was seen a single time. This same CDR3 is encoded by further DNA sequences in the sample. The chain combines TRBV18 with TRBJ2-7; D gene ambiguous. Germline values: CDR1 KGHSH, CDR2 LQKENI. The CDR3 consists of 12 residues. Between the trimmed V and J ends, which lost 3 bases and 0 bases, there was a span of 3 bases. This CDR3 reads CASSPSSYEQYF. The CDR3 nucleotides are TGTGCCAGCTCACCTAGCTCCTACGAGCAGTACTTC.

This chain joins TRBV5-1 and TRBJ2-3; TRBD2 aligns across 7 bases. Losses at the gene ends were 1 base for V and 4 bases for J; bases not matched to a gene: 9. This CDR3 is built from 16 residues. CDR1 and CDR2 (germline): SGHRS, YFSETQ. The DNA for the CDR3 is TGCGCCAGCAGCTTGAATACGGGGAGGGCTTCAGATACGCAGTATTTT. Its protein product is CASSLNTGRASDTQYF.

The CDR3 here is CASSESSLMGETQYF. CDR3 nucleotides: TGCGCCAGCAGTGAGTCATCCCTAATGGGGGAGACCCAGTACTTC. J is TRBJ2-5 and V is TRBV10-2; D unclear. Trimming took off 0 bases at V and 5 bases at J, with 13 bases between the two ends. Germline assignment: CDR1 WSHSY and CDR2 SAAADI. The CDR3 runs to 15 residues.

This chain links TRBV5-6 with TRBJ1-6; 7 bases are shared with TRBD1. The CDR3 totals 15 residues. Per germline, CDR1 SGHDT and CDR2 YYEEEE. Unmatched junction bases numbered 7, after V lost 4 bases and J lost 6 bases. The CDR3 region is CASSPETGRNSPLHF. The CDR3 nucleotides are TGTGCCAGCAGCCCGGAGACAGGGCGTAATTCACCCCTCCACTTT.

This chain uses TRBV19 with TRBJ2-5, with no clear D. The CDR3 consists of 16 residues. The ends were cut back, 5 bases at V and 2 bases at J, with 18 bases in the middle. Germline-derived CDR1 and CDR2 are LNHDA and SQIVND (reference sequence). DNA for the CDR3: TGTGCCAGTAGTGGCGCCCCGACGACGGGTCAAGAGACCCAGTACTTC. Its protein product is CASSGAPTTGQETQYF.

The chain joins TRBV19 to TRBJ2-3; 8 bases agree with TRBD1. CDR3 length: 16 residues. CDR1 is LNHDA, CDR2 SQIVND, per germline (reference sequence). The V gene end was trimmed by 7 bases and the J gene end by 2 bases; junction bases not matched to a gene: 11. The CDR3 nucleotides read TGTGCCAGTAATCCCAACAGGGGGTTTATCACAGATACGCAGTATTTT. Protein sequence: CASNPNRGFITDTQYF.

This clone came up once. The chain combines TRBV7-6 with TRBJ2-7, with 8 bases fitting TRBD2. CDR3 length: 19 residues. Trimming removed 0 bases from V and 5 bases from J; junction bases left unmatched: 18. Germline lookup yields CDR1 SGHVS and CDR2 FNYEAQ. The CDR3 nucleotides are TGTGCCAGCAGCTTAGCCCCACGGGAGGGGAAGATAATATCGAACGAGCAGTACTTC. Amino acid sequence: CASSLAPREGKIISNEQYF.

The CDR3 nucleotides read TGTGCCAGCAGCCAAGGGGCAGGCCGGTCGGCCCAGTACTTC. It yields the protein CASSQGAGRSAQYF. The chain couples TRBV14 to TRBJ2-5; unclear D gene. Looked up from germline, CDR1 is SGHDN and CDR2 is FVKESK. Trimming took 1 base from V and 9 from J, leaving 15 bases between them. This CDR3 is 14 amino acids long.

V gene TRBV27 combines with J gene TRBJ1-2; D is unresolved. The V and J ends lost 6 bases and 4 bases respectively, with 12 bases between them. Per the germline V gene, CDR1 is MNHEY and CDR2 is SMNVEV (reference sequence). CDR3 size: 13 residues. This CDR3 reads CASSSPGGYGYTF. The DNA for the CDR3 is TGTGCCAGCAGCTCGCCAGGCGGCTATGGCTACACCTTC.

This clone was recorded a few times. The CDR3 loop is CASSVDRRGYTF. DNA for the CDR3: TGTGCCAGCAGTGTAGACCGCAGGGGCTACACCTTC. The chain has TRBV2 and TRBJ1-2; D unresolved. Between the trimmed V and J ends, which lost 4 bases and 8 bases, there was a span of 11 bases. The CDR3 runs 12 residues. CDR1 and CDR2 from the germline V gene are SNHLY and FYNNEI.

The chain joins TRBV18 to TRBJ1-4, with 9 bases that match TRBD1. Germline V gene data show CDR1 as KGHSH and CDR2 as LQKENI. The CDR3 covers 14 residues. J gave up 5 bases and V 3 bases, and 1 base lay outside the gene matches. The CDR3 bases are TGTGCCAGCTCACCCGACAGGGGGAATGAAAAACTGTTTTTT. Residues: CASSPDRGNEKLFF.

The chain recombines TRBV3-1 (or the pseudogene TRBV3-2) with TRBJ2-1; possible D gene TRBD1, 6 bases. Germline V gives CDR1 LGHDT, CDR2 YNNKEL (reference sequence). The CDR3 runs to 15 residues. V was shortened by 1 base and J by 0 bases, with 7 bases between the two germline ends. CDR3 loop: CASSQGGRSYNEQFF. The DNA for the CDR3 is TGTGCCAGCAGCCAAGGGGGGCGCTCCTACAATGAGCAGTTCTTC.

The CDR3 spells CASSPDNYGYTF. DNA for the CDR3: TGTGCCAGCAGCCCCGATAACTATGGCTACACCTTC. The genes are TRBV9 and TRBJ1-2; no firm D call. Per the germline V gene, CDR1 is SGDLS and CDR2 is YYNGEE. The CDR3 covers 12 residues. V lost 4 bases and J 1 base, leaving 5 bases between the germline ends.

The CDR3 here is CARSRGQPYEQYF. The CDR3 DNA reads TGTGCCAGATCCAGGGGGCAACCTTACGAGCAGTACTTC. The chain couples TRBV27 to TRBJ2-7; 8 bases line up with TRBD1. Germline V gene lookup returns CDR1 MNHEY and CDR2 SMNVEV (reference sequence). There are 13 residues in the CDR3. Trimming took 9 bases from V and 4 from J; bases not matched to a gene: 8.

The gene calls are TRBV19 and TRBJ1-2, with D possibly being TRBD1 (5 bases). The CDR3 runs to 15 residues. The ends were cut back, 6 bases at V and 5 bases at J, with 19 bases in the middle. Germline assignment: CDR1 LNHDA and CDR2 SQIVND (reference sequence). The CDR3 DNA is TGTGCCAGTAGCCACGGTGGGGGACGGACTTATGGCTACACCTTC. This codes for CASSHGGGRTYGYTF.

The chain joins TRBV29-1 to TRBJ1-5; 7 nucleotides match TRBD1. V was clipped by 5 bases and J by 4 bases; unmatched bases: 5. Germline V lookup: CDR1 SQVTM, CDR2 ANQGSEA. This CDR3 spans 13 amino acids. The CDR3 reads CSVRSGGNQPQHF. Written as DNA, the CDR3 is TGCAGCGTTCGGTCAGGGGGTAATCAGCCCCAGCATTTT.

The chain links TRBV21-1 to TRBJ2-3; TRBD1, the table's D call, lacks a check against the DNA. TRBV21-1 corresponds to a pseudogene. This CDR3 region has 18 residues. CDR3 protein: CASSPQDYRGPHTDTQYF. The CDR3 bases are TGTGCCAGCAGCCCCCAAGACTACAGGGGGCCCCACACAGATACGCAGTATTTT.

The rearrangement uses TRBV27 and TRBJ1-2, with no clear D. The V end was cut by 4 bases, the J end by 4 bases, with 16 bases between. CDR1 and CDR2 (germline): MNHEY, SMNVEV (reference sequence). The CDR3 has 15 amino acids. The CDR3 loop reads CASSSTPRAIYGYTF. CDR3 coding DNA: TGTGCCAGCAGTTCGACACCTCGAGCAATCTATGGCTACACCTTC.

The chain is built from TRBV5-1 and TRBJ1-6, with a tentative D call TRBD1 (6 bases). Trimming removed 3 bases from V and 5 bases from J, with 15 bases in between. The CDR3 has 16 amino acids. Germline CDR1 is SGHRS and CDR2 is YFSETQ. CDR3 bases: TGCGCCAGCAGCTCAACAGGGAAGGGGGATAATTCACCCCTCCACTTT. This translates into CASSSTGKGDNSPLHF.

The chain carries TRBV4-2 and TRBJ1-4, with D tentatively TRBD1 (5 bases). Germline CDR1 LGHNA, CDR2 YNFKEQ. Trimming left V 0 bases short and J 2 bases short, with 16 bases between. The CDR3 spans 18 residues. The CDR3 DNA sequence: TGTGCCAGCAGCCAAGAGGGAAAGACGGGGGGGACTAATGAAAAACTGTTTTTT. Protein product: CASSQEGKTGGTNEKLFF.

V usage is TRBV6-5 and J usage is TRBJ1-6, with TRBD1 matching over 8 bases. The CDR3 consists of 14 residues. Germline values: CDR1 MNHEY, CDR2 SVGAGI. Trimming removed 8 bases from V and 11 bases from J; junction bases left unmatched: 11. The CDR3 loop reads CASGQDRVIPPLHF. In nucleotides, the CDR3 is TGTGCCAGCGGCCAGGACAGGGTAATTCCACCCCTCCACTTT.

V and J are TRBV4-2 and TRBJ1-2; D is undetermined. CDR3 length equals 16 residues. The germline V gene encodes CDR1 LGHNA and CDR2 YNFKEQ. V lost 2 bases and J 4 bases, leaving 17 bases between the germline ends. The CDR3 is CASSQSIAFRLYGYTF. DNA of the CDR3: TGTGCCAGCAGCCAAAGTATCGCTTTCAGACTCTATGGCTACACCTTC.

The chain has TRBV29-1 and TRBJ1-2, with D tentatively TRBD1 (6 bases). V was trimmed by 6 bases and J by 6 bases, leaving 17 bases between them. CDR1 SQVTM and CDR2 ANQGSEA come from the germline V gene. This CDR3 has 13 amino acids. CDR3 in amino acids: CSVAIGTPDGYTF. The DNA of the CDR3 is TGCAGCGTGGCCATCGGGACACCTGATGGCTACACCTTC.

The rearrangement uses TRBV6-5 and TRBJ1-5; D might be TRBD1 (6 bases). The germline CDR1 and CDR2 sequences are MNHEY and SVGAGI. The V and J ends lost 0 bases and 5 bases respectively, with 14 bases between them. The CDR3 runs 16 residues. The CDR3 bases are TGTGCCAGCAGTTACTCGTCAGTGGGGGGGCATCAGCCCCAGCATTTT. It specifies CASSYSSVGGHQPQHF.

The rearrangement joins TRBV10-3 to TRBJ1-1, with 9 nucleotides matching TRBD1. V lost 4 bases and J lost 5; bases outside the gene matches: 8. Germline V gene lookup returns CDR1 ENHRY and CDR2 SYGVKD. CDR3 length equals 15 residues. The CDR3 DNA follows: TGTGCCATCAGTGGCCCCGGGACAGGGCGTACTGAAGCTTTCTTT. It codes for CAISGPGTGRTEAFF.

This chain joins TRBV14 and TRBJ2-5; D might be TRBD1 or TRBD2, each matching 5 bases. CDR1 and CDR2 from the germline V gene are SGHDN and FVKESK. CDR3 length: 14 residues. Deletions cut 5 bases from V and 5 bases from J, with 15 bases between. Here the CDR3 DNA reads TGTGCCAGCAGCGCACGAGGGGTTGGGGAGACCCAGTACTTC. Translating gives CASSARGVGETQYF.